The 15 T cell receptor beta chains given below trace back to one sample, sequenced in a study of T-cell reconstitution after alpha-beta-depleted transplantation in children. TCRbeta library construction was performed incorporating unique molecular identifiers. A single record per CDR3 protein comes from TCRdb applying MiXCR to the PCR reads. The sample includes roughly 670,000 distinct CDR3 sequences, around 13% of them seen just once. The sequencing here drew on PBMCs, taken before TCRalphabeta/CD19-depleted stem cell transplant. These receptors were obtained from a girl aged 2 to 9 with congenital amegakaryocytic thrombocytopenia, due to receive a stem cell transplant.

This clonotype has at least ten counts. The chain employs TRBV20-1 and TRBJ2-1; 11 bases agree with TRBD2. V was pared by 2 bases and J by 0 bases, with 15 bases of the junction left unmatched. Germline V gene sequence: CDR1 DFQATT, CDR2 SNEGSKA (reference sequence). This CDR3 spans 20 amino acids. CDR3 region: CSARPRLAGLSTSSYNEQFF. The CDR3 bases are TGCAGTGCTAGACCACGACTAGCGGGGCTTTCCACGAGCTCCTACAATGAGCAGTTCTTC.

This clonotype has ten or more counts. The chain joins TRBV6-1 to TRBJ2-3; D call uncertain. Per the germline V gene, CDR1 is MNHNS and CDR2 is SASEGT. Trimming pared 5 bases from V and 0 bases from J, leaving 12 bases between. The length of the CDR3 is 15 residues. CDR3 sequence: CASSTRTVSTDTQYF. Here the CDR3 DNA reads TGTGCCAGCAGTACCCGGACCGTTAGCACAGATACGCAGTATTTT.

This chain uses TRBV20-1 with TRBJ2-7, with 11 nucleotides matching TRBD1. V trimming: 5 bases; J trimming: 4 bases; junction bases outside the gene matches: 7. Germline V lookup: CDR1 DFQATT, CDR2 SNEGSKA (reference sequence). There are 14 residues in the CDR3. The CDR3, as DNA: TGCAGTGCTCCCCGGACAGGGGGCTTTTACGAGCAGTACTTC. Its translation: CSAPRTGGFYEQYF.

This clonotype was seen repeatedly, ten times or more. The V gene is TRBV6-6, the J gene TRBJ1-5; D remains unclear. The ends were cut back, 0 bases at V and 7 bases at J, with 4 bases in the middle. Germline CDR1 MNHNY, CDR2 SVGAGI (reference sequence). CDR3 size: 12 residues. In nucleotides, the CDR3 is TGTGCCAGCAGTTACTCGAGGCAGCCCCAGCATTTT. It is translated as CASSYSRQPQHF.

This clonotype has a handful of counts. The genes are TRBV3-1 and TRBJ1-2; no reliable D call. Trimming shortened V by 2 bases and J by 5 bases, and 15 bases separated the two germline ends. CDR1 and CDR2 (germline): LGHDT, YNNKEL (reference sequence). This CDR3 has 15 residues. The DNA for the CDR3 is TGTGCCAGCAGCCAATTCGGCGCCTCGACTTATGGCTACACCTTC. Translation gives CASSQFGASTYGYTF.

This clonotype was detected a few times. V usage is TRBV7-9 and J usage is TRBJ2-4; D might be TRBD1 (6 bases). The V gene lost 3 bases and the J gene lost 6 bases, with 15 bases spanning the gap. Germline V CDR1 and CDR2: SEHNR, FQNEAQ (reference sequence). The CDR3 length is 15 residues. CDR3 amino acids: CASSFILGGPNIQYF. The CDR3 DNA sequence: TGTGCCAGCAGCTTTATCCTTGGGGGCCCAAACATTCAGTACTTC. Using reference TRBV7-9 and TRBJ2-4 for the parts outside the CDR3, the full variable domain is DTGVSQNPRHKITKRGQNVTFRCDPISEHNRLYWYRQTLGQGPEFLTYFQNEAQLEKSRLLSDRFSAERPKGSFSTLEIQRTEQGDSAMYLCASSFILGGPNIQYFGAGTRLSVL.

The table lists this clonotype with many counts. The chain is built from TRBV12-3 or TRBV12-4 and TRBJ2-1, with D hard to call. V shed 3 bases and J shed 6 bases, with 6 bases lying between them. This CDR3 comprises 12 residues. The CDR3 DNA follows: TGTGCCAGCAGTTTCTTTTCCAATGAGCAGTTCTTC. Translated, it gives CASSFFSNEQFF.

The rearrangement uses TRBV5-5 and TRBJ1-2, with D possibly being TRBD1 (6 bases). Germline values: CDR1 SGHKS, CDR2 YYEKEE (reference sequence). The V end lost 0 bases, the J end lost 8 bases, and 11 bases lay between the germline ends. This CDR3 has 13 amino acids. CDR3 protein: CASSLDFDRGYTF. Here the CDR3 DNA reads TGTGCCAGCAGCTTGGATTTTGACAGGGGCTACACCTTC.

This clonotype turned up a few times. V is TRBV20-1 and J is TRBJ1-2; tentatively, D is TRBD1 (6 bases). This CDR3 is 16 amino acids long. Looked up from germline, CDR1 is DFQATT and CDR2 is SNEGSKA (reference sequence). Trimming pared 8 bases from V and 6 bases from J, leaving 28 bases between. CDR3 loop: CSTEEGGDLRPDGYTF. The CDR3 DNA follows: TGCAGTACTGAAGAGGGGGGGGACCTACGGCCTGATGGCTACACCTTC.

CDR3 nucleotide sequence: TGCGCCAGCAGCTCGCAGGGTGCAGCTGAAGCTTTCTTT. This sequence encodes CASSSQGAAEAFF. The chain employs TRBV5-1 and TRBJ1-1; tentatively, D is TRBD1 (5 bases). Germline lookup yields CDR1 SGHRS and CDR2 YFSETQ. The CDR3 contains 13 residues. Trimming took 3 bases from V and 6 from J, leaving 12 bases between them.

This rearrangement joins TRBV5-1 to TRBJ2-1; 7 bases map to TRBD2. V lost 4 bases to trimming and J lost 0 bases; unmatched junction nucleotides: 7. The CDR3 loop spans 16 amino acids. CDR1 SGHRS and CDR2 YFSETQ come from the germline V gene. CDR3 nucleotide sequence: TGCGCCAGCAGCCCTGAGGGACTAAACTCCTACAATGAGCAGTTCTTC. Protein product: CASSPEGLNSYNEQFF.

This clonotype was detected many times. The chain joins TRBV4-1 to TRBJ2-4, with D unresolved. The V end lost 4 bases, the J end lost 8 bases, and 15 bases lay between the germline ends. The CDR3 covers 14 residues. Per the germline V gene, CDR1 is MGHRA and CDR2 is YSYEKL. CDR3 protein: CASSPIGSRDIQYF. Here the CDR3 DNA reads TGCGCCAGCAGCCCCATTGGGTCGCGAGACATTCAGTACTTC.

There are many counts of this clonotype. One end of the junction is discordant with germline, which a read error may explain. This chain links TRBV12-3 or TRBV12-4 with TRBJ2-7; D uncertain. The CDR3 runs 13 residues. The CDR3 loop is CASSLKSSHEQYF. In nucleotides, the CDR3 is TGTGCCAGCAGTTTAAAAAGCTCCCACGAGCAGTACTTC.

The sample holds one count of this clonotype. Given the absence of the conserved phenylalanine or tryptophan at the CDR3 end, a read error is likely. In DNA, the CDR3 is TGTGCCAGCAGCATGACTTGGAGGATGAGCACAGATACGCAGTATTCT. Translation gives CASSMTWRMSTDTQYS. This chain joins TRBV7-2 and TRBJ2-3; tentatively, D is TRBD2 (5 bases). In germline, CDR1 is SGHTA, CDR2 FQGNSA. With 5 bases removed from V and 0 bases from J, the gap between germline ends came to 15 bases. The CDR3 is 16 amino acids.

This clonotype was seen more than once but under ten times. The gene calls are TRBV20-1 and TRBJ2-3, with TRBD2 identical over 7 bases. The germline gives CDR1 DFQATT, CDR2 SNEGSKA (reference sequence). The CDR3 contains 13 residues. V shed 2 bases and J 10 bases; nucleotides not matched to a gene: 9. CDR3 DNA: TGCAGTGCTAGATCGACTAGCACTCAGGCGCAGTATTTT. It translates to CSARSTSTQAQYF.